This TCR beta chain comes out of a study of shared clonotypes between healthy human individuals. Overall study: Ranging from 18 to 49 in age, donors were a couple of women and three men.

Study findings and constraints: Clonotypes shared by all four donors outscored non-shared clonotypes in generation probability. Since donors were few, the genetic and exposure-history diversity represented was limited.

Germline assignment: CDR1 SGHDT and CDR2 YYEEEE. The length of the CDR3 is 18 residues. Trimming removed 0 bases from V and 2 bases from J; junction bases left unmatched: 9. Sequencing used immunoSEQ multiplex PCR; TCRdb keeps in-frame clones, though not all of them. Here the sample spans around 1.4 million clones, 98% to 99% being singletons. With respect to this clone: Its antigen remains unidentified.

J is TRBJ2-5 and V is TRBV5-6; 11 bases are a match to TRBD2. The sample was naive CD4+ T cells sorted from blood. As to subset: CD45RA+ positively selected. The receptor was isolated from a man aged 25 to 40 in good health. The CDR3 loop reads CASSLATSGSLGQETQYF. The CDR3 region has the DNA TGTGCCAGCAGCTTGGCTACTAGCGGGAGTCTTGGGCAAGAGACCCAGTACTTC.